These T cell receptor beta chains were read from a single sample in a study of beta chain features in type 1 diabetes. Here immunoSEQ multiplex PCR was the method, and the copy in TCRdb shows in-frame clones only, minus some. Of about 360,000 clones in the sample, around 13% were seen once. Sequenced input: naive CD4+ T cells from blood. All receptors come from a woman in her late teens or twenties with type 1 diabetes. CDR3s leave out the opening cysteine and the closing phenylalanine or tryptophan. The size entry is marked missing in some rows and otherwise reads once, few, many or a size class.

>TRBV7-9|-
ASSLGGLMQSPLH
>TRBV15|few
ATSQNTEAF
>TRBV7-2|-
ASSLDGTSTDTQY
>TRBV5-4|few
ASSQGGGYGYT
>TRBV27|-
ASSFRGVYEQY
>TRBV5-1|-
ASSLSSPAYEQY
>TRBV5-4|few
ASSRTGETYEQY
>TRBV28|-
ASSSNSGGTEAF
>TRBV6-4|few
ASSDGLAGDEQF
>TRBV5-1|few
ASSSGQARETQY
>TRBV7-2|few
ASSPGQADTQY
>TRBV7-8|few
ASSLVGGNTEAF